The 20 T cell receptor beta chains reported below all come from one sample, sequenced in a study of post-analysis software for immune sequencing data. Overall study findings and caveats: Included in a set of roughly five TRBV segments more frequent in patients than controls were TRBV5-6, TRBV5-1 and TRBV20-1.

These receptors have no identified antigens. Tagging with unique molecular identifiers was a feature of the TCR beta cDNA libraries. MiXCR, run by TCRdb on the PCR reads, gives a single entry per CDR3 protein. In the table there are about 540,000 distinct CDR3 sequences, roughly 34% of which are singletons. Material: blood. All receptors come from a girl aged 2-17 years with multiple sclerosis.

In this sample, this clonotype turned up a few times. This CDR3 is CASSTSGGGYNEQFF. CDR3 coding DNA: TGTGCCAGCAGCACTAGCGGGGGGGGTTACAATGAGCAGTTCTTC. The chain joins TRBV7-2 to TRBJ2-1; 13 bases fit TRBD2. The J segment lost 4 bases and the V segment lost 5 bases, leaving 2 bases of the junction unmatched. The CDR3 runs to 15 residues. Germline V lookup: CDR1 SGHTA, CDR2 FQGNSA.

The chain recombines TRBV5-1 with TRBJ2-1, with 9 bases aligning to TRBD1. The J call may be wrong; the DNA end is better matched by TRBJ2-7. Germline V gives CDR1 SGHRS, CDR2 YFSETQ. The CDR3 sequence is 18 residues long. The CDR3 spells CASSKQLTGGYSYNEQYF. The CDR3, as DNA: TGCGCCAGCAGCAAGCAGCTCACAGGGGGCTACTCCTACAATGAGCAGTACTTC.

This clonotype turned up a few times. The chain uses TRBV7-9 and TRBJ1-2; D not resolved. Germline lookup yields CDR1 SEHNR and CDR2 FQNEAQ (reference sequence). The V end lost 4 bases, the J end lost 6 bases, and 9 bases lay between the germline ends. The CDR3 has 12 residues. The CDR3 nucleotides are TGTGCCAGCAGCTGTCACAGCGATGGCTACACCTTC. It is translated as CASSCHSDGYTF.

This chain joins TRBV5-1 and TRBJ2-5; D gene unclear. The CDR3 runs 14 residues. Germline loops: CDR1 SGHRS, CDR2 YFSETQ. The V and J ends lost 0 bases and 2 bases respectively, with 8 bases between them. The CDR3 DNA sequence: TGCGCCAGCAGCTTGGTCCCCAGACAAGAGACCCAGTACTTC. It translates to CASSLVPRQETQYF.

The chain joins TRBV7-3 to TRBJ2-3; 11 bases line up with TRBD2. CDR1 is SGHTA, CDR2 FQGTGA, per germline. The V segment lost 5 bases and the J segment 5 bases; nucleotides outside the gene matches: 9. The CDR3 has 16 residues. CDR3 DNA sequence: TGTGCCAGCAGCCCTACTAGCGGGGGCGAGAGAGATACGCAGTATTTT. Protein sequence: CASSPTSGGERDTQYF. The full variable domain, completed using reference TRBV7-3 and TRBJ2-3, is GAGVSQTPSNKVTEKGKYVELRCDPISGHTALYWYRQSLGQGPEFLIYFQGTGAADDSGLPNDRFFAVRPEGSVSTLKIQRTERGDSAVYLCASSPTSGGERDTQYFGPGTRLTVL.

This chain links TRBV29-1 with TRBJ1-1; TRBD1 matches 7 bases. The CDR3 extends over 14 amino acids. V shed 4 bases and J 1 base; nucleotides not matched to a gene: 6. Looked up from germline, CDR1 is SQVTM and CDR2 is ANQGSEA. The CDR3 is CSVGPGTENTEAFF. The CDR3 DNA reads as TGCAGCGTTGGCCCTGGGACAGAGAACACTGAAGCTTTCTTT.

The chain links TRBV2 to TRBJ2-7; a possible D gene is TRBD2 (5 bases). Trimming cost V 2 bases and J 4 bases, with 9 bases left between them. The length of the CDR3 is 13 residues. The germline gives CDR1 SNHLY, CDR2 FYNNEI. The CDR3 loop is CASSEPSSYEQYF. In DNA form, the CDR3 reads TGTGCCAGCAGTGAACCTAGCTCTTACGAGCAGTACTTC.

CDR3 amino acids: CASSLAGGRGELFF. For the CDR3, the DNA is TGTGCCAGCAGTTTAGCCGGGGGGCGTGGGGAGCTGTTTTTT. This sequence joins TRBV12-3 or TRBV12-4 and TRBJ2-2; weak D call: TRBD2 (7 bases). V was cut by 0 bases and J by 8 bases, with 10 bases left in between. This CDR3 has 14 amino acids.

The chain combines TRBV5-1 with TRBJ2-1, with D uncertain. The ends were cut back, 0 bases at V and 7 bases at J, with 14 bases in the middle. The CDR3 is 15 residues long. Germline loops: CDR1 SGHRS, CDR2 YFSETQ. The CDR3 here is CASSLERTRENEQFF. The DNA of the CDR3 is TGCGCCAGCAGCTTGGAGAGGACCAGAGAAAATGAGCAGTTCTTC.

This clonotype was seen only a few times. The chain employs TRBV20-1 and TRBJ1-6, with D perhaps matching TRBD1 (5 bases). CDR3 length: 13 amino acids. V was clipped by 6 bases and J by 11 bases, with 17 bases between them. Germline V gene lookup returns CDR1 DFQATT and CDR2 SNEGSKA (reference sequence). In DNA, the CDR3 is TGCAGTGCCCCTGGGGGATTCCCTACACCCCTCCACTTT. Protein product: CSAPGGFPTPLHF.

A few counts support this clonotype. The J gene is TRBJ2-7, the V gene TRBV12-3 or TRBV12-4, with a tentative D call TRBD1 (5 bases). V lost 8 bases and J lost 3, with 11 bases in between. The CDR3 is made up of 12 amino acids. For the CDR3, the DNA is TGTGCCAGCGGTGACAGTTTCTACGAGCAGTACTTC. It specifies CASGDSFYEQYF.

This clonotype has a handful of counts. The rearrangement uses TRBV7-9 and TRBJ2-1; TRBD1 matches 7 bases. V was clipped by 1 base and J by 10 bases; unmatched bases: 4. This CDR3 has 13 residues. CDR1 and CDR2 from the germline V gene are SEHNR and FQNEAQ (reference sequence). The CDR3 nucleotides are TGTGCCAGCAGCTTAGGCGACAGGGACGAGCAGTTCTTC. Translating it yields CASSLGDRDEQFF.

This clonotype was seen a few times. The gene calls are TRBV15 and TRBJ2-5; no clear D gene. The V gene lost 0 bases and the J gene lost 0 bases, with 5 bases spanning the gap. CDR3 size: 14 residues. Germline lookup yields CDR1 LNHNV and CDR2 YYDKDF (reference sequence). The CDR3 here is CATSREADQETQYF. For the CDR3, the DNA is TGTGCCACCAGCAGAGAGGCAGACCAAGAGACCCAGTACTTC.

Regarding this clonotype: The junction departs from the called germline gene at one end, perhaps through a read error. The chain joins TRBV4-1 to TRBJ1-2, with 8 positions matching TRBD1. CDR1 MGHRA and CDR2 YSYEKL come from the germline V gene. This CDR3 comprises 18 residues. The chain's CDR3 is CAGSHPARGRRKGYGYTF. Here the CDR3 DNA reads TGCGCCGGCAGCCACCCAGCCAGGGGGCGCCGGAAGGGCTATGGCTACACCTTC.

On this clonotype: One end of the junction fails to match germline, which may point to a read error. This chain joins TRBV28 and TRBJ2-5, with TRBD1 matching over 7 bases. The CDR3 is made up of 16 amino acids. In germline, CDR1 is MDHEN, CDR2 SYDVKM. The CDR3: CASSLRTGASQEAQYF. CDR3 DNA sequence: TGTGCCAGCAGTTTAAGGACAGGCGCCTCTCAAGAGGCCCAGTACTTC.

The chain employs TRBV20-1 and TRBJ2-7; no firm D call. V was shortened by 6 bases and J by 0 bases, with 15 bases between the two germline ends. Germline V gene data show CDR1 as DFQATT and CDR2 as SNEGSKA (reference sequence). This CDR3 has 14 amino acids. The DNA of the CDR3 is TGCAGTGCCTCCTGGGCTAGAAGCTCCTACGAGCAGTACTTC. Amino acids: CSASWARSSYEQYF.

The chain carries TRBV20-1 and TRBJ1-2, with no clear D. Per the germline V gene, CDR1 is DFQATT and CDR2 is SNEGSKA (reference sequence). This CDR3 has 12 residues. The CDR3 loop is CRAAGQWEGYTF. The CDR3 DNA follows: TGCAGGGCTGCCGGCCAGTGGGAGGGCTACACCTTC.

This chain links TRBV4-2 with TRBJ1-2; a possible D gene is TRBD1 (6 bases). The V end lost 2 bases, the J end lost 2 bases, and 15 bases lay between the germline ends. CDR1 and CDR2 (germline): LGHNA, YNFKEQ. The CDR3 is 16 amino acids. CDR3 coding DNA: TGTGCCAGCAGCCAACCAAGTGATACAGGGAACTATGGCTACACCTTC. It translates to CASSQPSDTGNYGYTF.

The V call is TRBV6-1, the J call TRBJ2-7; D remains ambiguous. The V gene lost 4 bases and the J gene lost 0 bases, with 10 bases spanning the gap. Germline lookup yields CDR1 MNHNS and CDR2 SASEGT. The CDR3 contains 14 residues. Here the CDR3 reads CASSVNWSSYEQYF. DNA of the CDR3: TGTGCCAGCAGTGTCAACTGGAGCTCCTACGAGCAGTACTTC.

This clonotype was picked up a small number of times. CDR3 coding DNA: TGTGCCAGCAGTTTATTGCCGGGACAGGGGGCCAATACGCAGTATTTT. As protein: CASSLLPGQGANTQYF. The chain employs TRBV27 and TRBJ2-3, with 12 bases matching TRBD1. The CDR3 sequence is 16 residues long. The V and J ends lost 1 base and 7 bases, in that order; junction bases with no gene match: 6. Germline-derived CDR1 and CDR2 are MNHEY and SMNVEV (reference sequence).